This is a list of T cell receptor beta chains from one sample in a study of molecular identifiers for immune sequencing clone quantification. TCRdb reanalysed the PCR reads using MiXCR and keeps one entry per CDR3 protein. The data contain about 630,000 distinct CDR3 sequences, 25% of them singletons. Sequencing input: naive CD8+ T cells from blood, with Jurkat cell RNA spiked in. The receptor set was obtained from a human donor in good health. Some libraries in this study had Jurkat cell RNA spiked in. Each CDR3 is given with its conserved first and last residue. A D gene is named only where the DNA matches it firmly. Clone size is stated in some rows and not others, as once, few, many or a class when expanded.

d_call,j_call,clone_size,v_call,cdr3_nt,cdr3_aa
.,TRBJ1-4,.,TRBV6-2/TRBV6-3,TGTGCCAGCAGTCCATCCGGGCTGCATACTAATGAAAAACTGCTTTTT,CASSPSGLHTNEKLLF
.,TRBJ1-4,few,TRBV13,TGTGCCAGCAGCGAGGCCGCTGGACTAAGGGAAAAACTGTTTTTT,CASSEAAGLREKLFF
.,TRBJ1-3,few,TRBV7-6,TGTGCCAGCAGCTTAGGTCCGGGACGAAACACCATATATTTT,CASSLGPGRNTIYF
.,TRBJ2-2,many,TRBV5-1,TGCGCCAGCAGGGAAAAAGTCAACACCGGGGAGCTGTTTTTT,CASREKVNTGELFF
.,TRBJ2-7,few,TRBV28,TGTGCCAGCAGTTTATGGGGGGGAATGGGCCCGATCTCCTACGGGCAGTACTTC,CASSLWGGMGPISYGQYF
TRBD1,TRBJ2-3,few,TRBV7-6,TGTGCCAGCAGCCCGGTCGTGGGACAGGGGAATACGCAGTATTTT,CASSPVVGQGNTQYF
TRBD1,TRBJ1-5,.,TRBV7-8,TGTGCCAGCAGCTTAGTTGCAGGGGGCTATCAGCCCCAGCATTTT,CASSLVAGGYQPQHF
.,TRBJ1-2,few,TRBV5-1,TGCGCCAGCCATGGGACGGGCGCTAACTATGGCTACACCTTC,CASHGTGANYGYTF
TRBD1,TRBJ1-5,many,TRBV2,TGTGCCAGCAGTGAAGGGACAGGGTTTCAGCCCCAGCATTTT,CASSEGTGFQPQHF
TRBD1,TRBJ1-1,.,TRBV7-9,TGTGCCAGCAGCGTTCTGACAGGGGGCACTGAAGCTTTCTTT,CASSVLTGGTEAFF
.,TRBJ1-2,many,TRBV4-1,TGCGCCAGCAGCCAAGAGCCCGGGACAACCTATGGCTACACCTTC,CASSQEPGTTYGYTF
.,TRBJ1-5,.,TRBV4-1,TGCGCCAGCAGCCAAGATGAAAGGGGCGCGCAGCCCCAGCATTTT,CASSQDERGAQPQHF
.,TRBJ1-2,few,TRBV2,TGTGCCAGCAGGATAAGACAGGATGGCTACACCTTC,CASRIRQDGYTF
.,TRBJ2-5,.,TRBV11-3,TGTGCCAGCAGCTCAATAGGAGAGACCCAGTACTTC,CASSSIGETQYF
.,TRBJ1-2,many,TRBV6-5,TGTGCCAGCAGTTACTCGATAGTCAGCCATCATGGCTACACCTTC,CASSYSIVSHHGYTF
.,TRBJ2-3,.,TRBV19,TGTGCCAGTAGTCCACTTGACAGTTACACAGATACGCAGTATTTT,CASSPLDSYTDTQYF
.,TRBJ2-5,few,TRBV5-1,TGCGCCAGCAGGCGGGACCTAGCAGACGAGACCCAGTACTTC,CASRRDLADETQYF
TRBD1,TRBJ2-7,many,TRBV5-5,TGTGCCAGCAGCCAGACAGGGGTCTACGAGCAGTACTTC,CASSQTGVYEQYF
.,TRBJ2-2,.,TRBV15,TGTGCCACCAGCAGAGATCGACAGTTGAACACCGGGGAGCTGTTTTTT,CATSRDRQLNTGELFF
.,TRBJ1-1,many,TRBV29-1,TGCAGCGTTGAAGATTCATCACCACGGGCTTTCTTT,CSVEDSSPRAFF
.,TRBJ2-7,many,TRBV27,TGTGCCAGCAGTTTAAGTGGTATAGGGGCGCTCTCCTACGAGCAGTACTTC,CASSLSGIGALSYEQYF
TRBD2,TRBJ2-5,few,TRBV4-1,TGCGCCAGCAGCCAAGAGACGGCGGCGGGGGAGTACTTC,CASSQETAAGEYF
TRBD2,TRBJ2-7,few,TRBV30,TGTGCCTGGAGTGTAATAGCGGGACCCTACGAGCAGTACTTC,CAWSVIAGPYEQYF
.,TRBJ2-3,.,TRBV29-1,TGCAGCGTTGAAGAAAGGGGGACTAGCACAGATACGCAGTATTTT,CSVEERGTSTDTQYF
.,TRBJ1-6,few,TRBV18,TGTGCCAGCTCACCATGGCAAGAATATAATTCACCCCTCCACTTT,CASSPWQEYNSPLHF
.,TRBJ2-5,.,TRBV12-3/TRBV12-4,TGTGCCGTGCGACAGAGTGAGACCCAGTACTTC,CAVRQSETQYF
TRBD2,TRBJ2-1,.,TRBV20-1,TGCAGTGCTAGGGGACTAGCGGGGGGGCCCTCCTACAATGAGCAGCTCTTC,CSARGLAGGPSYNEQLF
TRBD1,TRBJ2-1,many,TRBV4-3,TGCGCCAGCAGCCAAGAAATCGGGCAGGGGGCGCGCAATGAGCAGTTCTTC,CASSQEIGQGARNEQFF
.,TRBJ2-3,.,TRBV1,TGCACCGGCAGCCAACCTAACAACTTAGCAAGCGGGACGACAGATACGCAGTATTTT,CTGSQPNNLASGTTDTQYF
.,TRBJ1-5,few,TRBV6-5,TGTGCCAGCAGTTCGTTCTCTGGAAGCAATCAGCCCCAGCATTTT,CASSSFSGSNQPQHF
.,TRBJ2-7,.,TRBV12-3/TRBV12-4,TGTGCCAGCAGTCCCGGGGTGGTATTCGGGCAGTACTTC,CASSPGVVFGQYF